Detailed here is one TCR beta chain. Produced via immunoSEQ multiplex PCR; TCRdb's table is partial and in-frame only. The sample contains some 200,000 clones, roughly 82% of which appear only once. The sample is drawn from a study of blood T cell repertoires in COVID-19. Trimming removed 2 bases from V and 5 bases from J, with 15 bases in between. Per the germline V gene, CDR1 is KGHDR and CDR2 is SFDVKD. The CDR3 loop spans 16 amino acids. The clonotype originates from a man aged 35-49 years who had recovered from COVID-19. V usage is TRBV24-1 and J usage is TRBJ1-5, with a weak D call TRBD1 (5 bases). Sequencing input: PBMCs or T cells enriched from blood (not recorded which). In DNA, the CDR3 is TGTGCCACCAGTGATTCAAGGCAGGGTCAAGATCAGCCCCAGCATTTT. It is translated as CATSDSRQGQDQPQHF.